The clone carrying this TCR beta chain appeared a few times. The antigen is not known. The data were taken from a study of cytomegalovirus exposure and HLA in healthy donors. Study-wide findings and caveats: Reports credit the classifier with highly specific, highly sensitive diagnosis of cytomegalovirus status. Prior analysis indicated that the majority of TCR beta V segments exhibited productivity approximately 87% or approximately 30% of the time. One variant, a missense change in DCLRE1C, was linked in a later analysis to TCR beta V- and J-gene trimming. Reportedly, fewer N-insertions than the approximately 700-donor mean appeared in an Asian-associated ancestry cluster in a later analysis.

Trimming removed 5 bases at V and 8 bases at J, with 15 bases between. CDR3 length equals 13 residues. Germline values: CDR1 SGHAT, CDR2 FQNNGV. PCR amplification relied on 60 Vbeta primers (plus 13 Jbeta primers). Libraries were prepared by immunoSEQ multiplex PCR; TCRdb keeps only in-frame clonotypes and omits some of them. Among about 160,000 clones, almost 80% were seen once, and the ten largest hold approximately 1.2%. The sequence was collected from a man aged 25-45 years in good health and CMV-seronegative. Material for sequencing was PBMCs. The V and J genes are TRBV11-2 and TRBJ1-2; no clear D gene. The CDR3 is CASSPRVSGGYTF. The DNA of the CDR3 is TGTGCCAGCAGCCCACGGGTGTCCGGAGGCTACACCTTC.